Following are 19 T cell receptor beta chains from one sample sequenced in a study of blood T cell repertoires in COVID-19. Libraries were prepared by immunoSEQ multiplex PCR; TCRdb keeps only in-frame clonotypes and omits some of them. Of 350,000 to 450,000 clones listed, approximately 90% are singletons. The specimen was PBMCs or T cells enriched from blood (not recorded which). The receptor set was obtained from a woman aged 18 to 35 who had been exposed to COVID-19.

The chain employs TRBV20-1 and TRBJ1-2; tentatively, D is TRBD1 (6 bases). This CDR3 spans 13 amino acids. Germline CDR1 DFQATT, CDR2 SNEGSKA (reference sequence). The germline V and J ends were trimmed by 3 bases and 5 bases, with 13 bases remaining between them. The DNA of the CDR3 is TGCAGTGCTAGTAACAGGGCCAGATATGGCTACACCTTC. It codes for CSASNRARYGYTF.

On this clone: The sample holds other DNA sequences that translate to the same CDR3. This chain connects TRBV10-3 to TRBJ2-7, with D unresolved. This CDR3 spans 13 amino acids. The germline V and J ends were trimmed by 0 bases and 2 bases, with 5 bases remaining between them. Germline V gene data show CDR1 as ENHRY and CDR2 as SYGVKD. The CDR3 protein is CAISESSAYEQYF. In DNA, the CDR3 is TGTGCCATCAGTGAGTCGAGCGCCTACGAGCAGTACTTC.

In its sample, this clone was seen once. The chain links TRBV18 to TRBJ2-1, with 13 bases aligning to TRBD2. CDR1 is KGHSH and CDR2 is LQKENI in the germline V gene. J lost 7 bases, V lost 4 bases, and 4 bases had no gene match. This CDR3 has 15 amino acids. The CDR3 bases are TGTGCCAGCTCACTTGGACTAGCGGGAGCGAATGAGCAGTTCTTC. As protein: CASSLGLAGANEQFF.

V is TRBV28 and J is TRBJ1-6; TRBD1 agrees at 10 bases. J gave up 10 bases and V 4 bases, and 7 bases lay outside the gene matches. This CDR3 region has 15 residues. Germline CDR1 and CDR2: MDHEN and SYDVKM. CDR3: CASSSGDRGRSPLHF. The DNA of the CDR3 is TGTGCCAGCAGTTCGGGAGACAGGGGGCGATCACCCCTCCACTTT.

V and J are TRBV18 and TRBJ2-1; 11 positions match TRBD2. This CDR3 region has 15 residues. After removal of 5 bases from V and 5 bases from J, the junction contained 5 bases not matched to a gene. CDR1 is KGHSH, CDR2 LQKENI, per germline. CDR3 loop: CASSTLAGGNNEQFF. CDR3 DNA: TGTGCCAGCTCAACCCTAGCGGGGGGAAACAATGAGCAGTTCTTC.

This clone was detected a few times. This chain links TRBV20-1 with TRBJ2-3, with 10 bases matching TRBD1. In germline, CDR1 is DFQATT, CDR2 SNEGSKA (reference sequence). CDR3 length: 11 amino acids. V dropped 6 bases and J dropped 11; count of bases not matched to a gene: 5. Written as DNA, the CDR3 is TGCAGTGCCGGACAGGGGGTAGGGCAGTATTTT. Translation gives CSAGQGVGQYF.

The gene calls are TRBV18 and TRBJ2-6, with D possibly being TRBD1 (6 bases). In germline, CDR1 is KGHSH, CDR2 LQKENI. The CDR3 consists of 17 residues. Trimming stripped 6 bases from V and 3 bases from J, with 18 bases between. The CDR3, as DNA: TGTGCCAGCTCGGAACAGGGTCCTCTCCTTGGGGCCAACGTCCTGACTTTC. It codes for CASSEQGPLLGANVLTF.

This chain uses TRBV19 with TRBJ2-7; D is possibly TRBD1 (5 bases). Trimming removed 5 bases at V and 0 bases at J, with 20 bases between. CDR3 length: 17 residues. CDR1 LNHDA and CDR2 SQIVND come from the germline V gene (reference sequence). CDR3 in DNA: TGTGCCAGTAGTCTCGGTCCCGACAGCGAACTCTCCTACGAGCAGTACTTC. Translated, it gives CASSLGPDSELSYEQYF.

CDR3 in amino acids: CASSDGGLPEQFF. For the CDR3, the DNA is TGTGCCAGCAGTGACGGGGGACTCCCTGAGCAGTTCTTC. The chain recombines TRBV6-1 with TRBJ2-1, with D perhaps matching TRBD2 (6 bases). Germline assignment: CDR1 MNHNS and CDR2 SASEGT. The CDR3 loop spans 13 amino acids. The V end was cut by 3 bases, the J end by 9 bases, with 12 bases between.

V gene TRBV6-1 combines with J gene TRBJ1-4; D perhaps matches TRBD1 (6 bases). From germline, CDR1 is MNHNS and CDR2 SASEGT. V was clipped by 3 bases and J by 2 bases, with 13 bases between them. The CDR3 totals 16 residues. CDR3 protein: CASSETGGRTNEKLFF. The CDR3 DNA follows: TGTGCCAGCAGTGAGACGGGGGGCAGGACTAATGAAAAACTGTTTTTT.

The genes are TRBV5-1 and TRBJ2-5, with D unresolved. Trimming removed 8 bases from V and 4 bases from J, with 12 bases in between. Looked up from germline, CDR1 is SGHRS and CDR2 is YFSETQ. The CDR3 sequence is 12 residues long. In DNA form, the CDR3 reads TGCGCCAGTCATCAGGTTGGAGAGACCCAGTACTTC. It codes for CASHQVGETQYF. The full variable domain, completed using reference TRBV5-1 and TRBJ2-5, is KAGVTQTPRYLIKTRGQQVTLSCSPISGHRSVSWYQQTPGQGLQFLFEYFSETQRNKGNFPGRFSGRQFSNSRSEMNVSTLELGDSALYLCASHQVGETQYFGPGTRLLVL.

This sequence joins TRBV7-9 and TRBJ2-3; D is undetermined. CDR1 is SEHNR and CDR2 is FQNEAQ in the germline V gene (reference sequence). Trimming removed 2 bases from V and 2 bases from J, with 8 bases in between. The length of the CDR3 is 14 residues. CDR3 loop: CASSLSLDTDTQYF. The CDR3 bases are TGTGCCAGCAGCTTAAGCCTAGACACAGATACGCAGTATTTT.

The rearrangement links TRBV7-2 to TRBJ2-5, with TRBD2 identical over 9 bases. Germline assignment: CDR1 SGHTA and CDR2 FQGNSA. CDR3 length: 17 residues. V lost 2 bases to trimming and J lost 4 bases; unmatched junction nucleotides: 11. The CDR3 is CASSLSRRGGMSETQYF. DNA of the CDR3: TGTGCCAGCAGCTTAAGTCGGCGGGGGGGCATGTCAGAGACCCAGTACTTC.

The chain links TRBV6-1 to TRBJ1-1; 9 positions match TRBD1. The CDR3 runs to 15 residues. Germline loops: CDR1 MNHNS, CDR2 SASEGT. The trim removed 2 bases at V and 4 bases at J, leaving 5 bases unmatched. CDR3 region: CASSEPTGGGTEAFF. The CDR3 DNA follows: TGTGCCAGCAGTGAACCCACAGGGGGCGGCACTGAAGCTTTCTTT.

V is TRBV28 and J is TRBJ1-3; the D gene is possibly TRBD1 (6 bases). The CDR3 loop spans 15 amino acids. Germline V gene lookup returns CDR1 MDHEN and CDR2 SYDVKM. V shed 4 bases and J shed 8 bases, with 18 bases lying between them. As DNA, the CDR3 is TGTGCCAGCAGTTCACTTATCGGACAGTGGCACACCATATATTTT. It encodes CASSSLIGQWHTIYF. The full variable domain, in which reference TRBV28 and TRBJ1-3 provide the parts outside the CDR3, is DVKVTQSSRYLVKRTGEKVFLECVQDMDHENMFWYRQDPGLGLRLIYFSYDVKMKEKGDIPEGYSVSREKKERFSLILESASTNQTSMYLCASSSLIGQWHTIYFGEGSWLTVV.

V and J are TRBV28 and TRBJ1-6, with D hard to call. The V and J ends lost 5 bases and 6 bases respectively, with 5 bases between them. Per germline, CDR1 MDHEN and CDR2 SYDVKM. CDR3 length equals 12 residues. The CDR3: CASSGLNSPLHF. The CDR3 coding sequence is TGTGCCAGCAGTGGCCTTAATTCACCCCTCCACTTT.

A single count supports this clone. The CDR3 protein is CASSPGQGAAYEQYF. The CDR3 DNA is TGTGCCAGCAGTCCCGGACAGGGGGCCGCCTACGAGCAGTACTTC. This chain uses TRBV6-5 with TRBJ2-7; 11 nucleotides agree with TRBD1. Germline values: CDR1 MNHEY, CDR2 SVGAGI. The J segment lost 2 bases and the V segment lost 5 bases, leaving 5 bases of the junction unmatched. This CDR3 region has 15 residues.

The chain couples TRBV14 to TRBJ2-3; 9 bases agree with TRBD1. The CDR3 loop spans 15 amino acids. V lost 4 bases and J lost 5; bases outside the gene matches: 7. Looked up from germline, CDR1 is SGHDN and CDR2 is FVKESK. In DNA, the CDR3 is TGTGCCAGCAGCCGAACAGGGGGCGCAGGAGATACGCAGTATTTT. Amino acid sequence: CASSRTGGAGDTQYF.

In this sample, this clone turned up once. The V and J genes are TRBV5-4 and TRBJ1-2; 8 bases are shared with TRBD1. V shed 4 bases and J 4 bases; nucleotides not matched to a gene: 9. The CDR3 runs to 15 residues. Germline-derived CDR1 and CDR2 are SGHNT and YYREEE (reference sequence). CDR3 sequence reads: CASSRNRGSSYGYTF. DNA for the CDR3: TGTGCCAGCAGCCGAAACAGGGGGTCGTCCTATGGCTACACCTTC.